This paragraph reports one TCR beta chain. As yet, its antigen is unknown. The data derive from a study of CD8 T cells in ankylosing spondylitis. Quantitative 5'-RACE with molecular barcodes was used to make the TCR beta libraries. Each CDR3 protein is one row after TCRdb ran MiXCR on the 5' RACE reads. Among 200,000 or so distinct CDR3 sequences, about 18% were seen once, and the ten largest hold more than 3.5%. Study conclusions and caveats: Disease-linked clones bore a CD8+ phenotype and were relatively rare in peripheral blood. There was a TCR beta motif, made of fewer than 10 highly homologous variants, that appeared characteristic of ankylosing spondylitis blood. Earlier reports found some motif variants in synovial fluid and blood in reactive arthritis.

Sequencing used blood, either unsorted or a sorted T cell fraction (not recorded which). The receptor's source is a male donor aged 10-35 years with ankylosing spondylitis or in good health (not recorded which).

As DNA, the CDR3 is TGCAGCGTTGAATTACAGGGGAACACTGAAGCTTTCTTT. Encoded protein: CSVELQGNTEAFF. The V gene is TRBV29-1, the J gene TRBJ1-1; the D gene is possibly TRBD1 (6 bases). The CDR3 has 13 residues. From germline, CDR1 is SQVTM and CDR2 ANQGSEA. Trimming removed 2 bases at V and 1 base at J, with 8 bases between.